These 29 T cell receptor beta chains were all obtained from the same sample, sequenced in a study of CD8+CD57+ T cells in acquired aplastic anemia. Researchers used genomic DNA as the template to profile TCR beta VDJ and CDR3. MiXCR, run by TCRdb on the reads, gives a single entry per CDR3 protein. The data contain roughly 130,000 distinct CDR3 sequences, more than 40% of them singletons. Specimen: sorted CD4+, CD8+, or CD8+CD57+ T cells (not recorded which) from PBMCs. Receptor source: a human donor in good health, serving as a control.

Here the CDR3 DNA reads TGTGCCAGCAGAAGAGTGGCGGATGGCTACACCTTC. This encodes CASRRVADGYTF. V is TRBV2 and J is TRBJ1-2; D gene ambiguous. The germline V and J ends were trimmed by 6 bases and 6 bases, with 11 bases remaining between them. Per the germline V gene, CDR1 is SNHLY and CDR2 is FYNNEI. The CDR3 covers 12 residues.

This clonotype was picked up one time. The genes are TRBV18 and TRBJ2-2; D assignment may be TRBD1 or TRBD2 (6 bases each). Trimming stripped 3 bases from V and 1 base from J, with 15 bases between. This CDR3 comprises 17 residues. Germline V gene data show CDR1 as KGHSH and CDR2 as LQKENI. CDR3 region: CASSPGTGARNTGELFF. The CDR3 DNA reads as TGTGCCAGCTCACCCGGTACGGGGGCGCGGAACACCGGGGAGCTGTTTTTT.

The rearrangement joins TRBV2 to TRBJ2-5; D uncertain. CDR1 SNHLY and CDR2 FYNNEI come from the germline V gene. Trimming removed 4 bases at V and 3 bases at J, with 6 bases between. This CDR3 has 12 amino acids. Here the CDR3 reads CASSGEEETQYF. CDR3 bases: TGTGCCAGCAGTGGGGAAGAAGAGACCCAGTACTTC.

This clonotype was counted ten times or more. The CDR3 DNA follows: TGCAGTGCTAGAGATCCGGGGCCGATCAATCAGCCCCAGCATTTT. Translating gives CSARDPGPINQPQHF. The chain uses TRBV20-1 and TRBJ1-5, with D tentatively TRBD1 (5 bases). Trimming left V 0 bases short and J 3 bases short, with 12 bases between. From germline, CDR1 is DFQATT and CDR2 SNEGSKA (reference sequence). This CDR3 spans 15 amino acids.

The chain joins TRBV6-1 to TRBJ2-2; 7 nucleotides match TRBD2. The CDR3 is 13 residues long. With 11 bases clipped from V and 7 bases from J, the junction kept 10 bases outside the gene matches. In germline, CDR1 is MNHNS, CDR2 SASEGT. CDR3 nucleotide sequence: TGTGCCCACGCGTGGGAGGGTGACGGGGAGCTGTTTTTT. It specifies CAHAWEGDGELFF.

The V call is TRBV24-1, the J call TRBJ1-2; D remains unclear. The CDR3 length is 12 residues. Trimming took off 9 bases at V and 4 bases at J, with 11 bases between the two ends. Germline V gene data show CDR1 as KGHDR and CDR2 as SFDVKD. The chain's CDR3 is CATRGETYGYTF. The CDR3 nucleotides read TGTGCCACCCGTGGAGAGACCTATGGCTACACCTTC.

At least ten counts were recorded for this clonotype. This rearrangement joins TRBV11-2 to TRBJ2-2, with 7 positions matching TRBD1. Trimming at V came to 5 bases and at J to 5 bases, leaving 8 bases not matched to a gene. The CDR3 is made up of 15 amino acids. CDR1 and CDR2 (germline): SGHAT, FQNNGV. This chain's CDR3 is CASSPLLRGTGELFF. The CDR3 bases are TGTGCCAGCAGCCCCCTACTCAGGGGGACCGGGGAGCTGTTTTTT.

This rearrangement joins TRBV7-8 to TRBJ1-2, with D unresolved. V was shortened by 1 base and J by 7 bases, with 10 bases between the two germline ends. The CDR3 loop spans 13 amino acids. Looked up from germline, CDR1 is SGHVS and CDR2 is FQNEAQ. CDR3 region: CASSLVVLGGYTF. The CDR3, as DNA: TGTGCCAGCAGCTTAGTAGTTTTGGGTGGCTACACCTTC. The complete variable domain, with remaining parts taken from reference TRBV7-8 and TRBJ1-2, reads GAGVSQSPRYKVAKRGQDVALRCDPISGHVSLFWYQQALGQGPEFLTYFQNEAQLDKSGLPSDRFFAERPEGSVSTLKIQRTQQEDSAVYLCASSLVVLGGYTFGSGTRLTVV.

The chain employs TRBV20-1 and TRBJ2-1; 15 bases align to TRBD2. V gave up 2 bases and J gave up 0 bases; unmatched junction bases: 8. From germline, CDR1 is DFQATT and CDR2 SNEGSKA (reference sequence). The CDR3 covers 19 residues. CDR3 sequence (DNA): TGCAGTGCTAGACCCCGGACTAGCGGGGGGGCAAGCTCCTACAATGAGCAGTTCTTC. Residues: CSARPRTSGGASSYNEQFF.

This clonotype was seen just once. This rearrangement joins TRBV20-1 to TRBJ1-5; the D is unclear. Trimming pared 6 bases from V and 1 base from J, leaving 16 bases between. CDR1 is DFQATT, CDR2 SNEGSKA, per germline (reference sequence). This CDR3 contains 15 residues. The CDR3 DNA reads as TGCAGTGCCCGTGACCTGGGAGGGAGCAATCAGCCCCAGCATTTT. It specifies CSARDLGGSNQPQHF.

Written as DNA, the CDR3 is TGTGCCAGCAGCTTCGGACAGGGGTTTGATCAGCCCCAGCATTTT. This sequence encodes CASSFGQGFDQPQHF. This chain connects TRBV7-6 to TRBJ1-5; TRBD1 matches 9 bases. V lost 3 bases to trimming and J lost 5 bases; unmatched junction nucleotides: 5. The CDR3 runs 15 residues. Per the germline V gene, CDR1 is SGHVS and CDR2 is FNYEAQ.

The chain joins TRBV19 to TRBJ2-2; D perhaps matches TRBD2 (7 bases). Germline V gene sequence: CDR1 LNHDA, CDR2 SQIVND (reference sequence). This CDR3 has 16 residues. Deletions cut 7 bases from V and 4 bases from J, with 19 bases between. The CDR3 nucleotides are TGTGCCAGTAAAGGGGGGGGGCGGTTCGGCACCGGGGAGCTGTTTTTT. Translation: CASKGGGRFGTGELFF.

On this clonotype: This may come from a read error, since a much larger clone is one base off. This chain links TRBV30 with TRBJ1-2; no firm D call. Germline CDR1 GTSNPN, CDR2 SVGIG (reference sequence). V shed 0 bases and J shed 5 bases, with 10 bases lying between them. The length of the CDR3 is 13 residues. CDR3 DNA: TGTGCCTGGAGTGTAGTTGACGGGTATGGCTACACCTTC. This sequence encodes CAWSVVDGYGYTF.

This clonotype is a singleton in its sample. The V and J genes are TRBV4-2 and TRBJ1-4; TRBD1 might be the D (5 bases). Germline assignment: CDR1 LGHNA and CDR2 YNFKEQ. This CDR3 is 13 amino acids long. Trimming cost V 2 bases and J 7 bases, with 8 bases left between them. The CDR3 is CASSQQRGEKLFF. The CDR3, as DNA: TGTGCCAGCAGCCAACAAAGGGGTGAAAAACTGTTTTTT.

This rearrangement joins TRBV18 to TRBJ2-1; 9 bases map to TRBD2. The CDR3 loop spans 16 amino acids. Germline V gene sequence: CDR1 KGHSH, CDR2 LQKENI. V lost 4 bases and J lost 4; bases outside the gene matches: 8. DNA for the CDR3: TGTGCCAGCTCACGGGAAGCGGGGGGCAGTTACAATGAGCAGTTCTTC. It yields the protein CASSREAGGSYNEQFF. The full variable domain, rest sourced from reference TRBV18 and TRBJ2-1, is NAGVMQNPRHLVRRRGQEARLRCSPMKGHSHVYWYRQLPEEGLKFMVYLQKENIIDESGMPKERFSAEFPKEGPSILRIQQVVRGDSAAYFCASSREAGGSYNEQFFGPGTRLTVL.

This clonotype was detected many times. The chain uses TRBV19 and TRBJ2-2; 9 bases align to TRBD2. The germline CDR1 and CDR2 sequences are LNHDA and SQIVND (reference sequence). The V gene end was trimmed by 4 bases and the J gene end by 6 bases; junction bases not matched to a gene: 9. This CDR3 is built from 16 residues. The DNA of the CDR3 is TGTGCCAGTAGTAGCACGTGGCGGGGGGGGTCCGGGGAGCTGTTTTTT. Amino acids: CASSSTWRGGSGELFF.

This clonotype was seen at least ten times. V and J are TRBV30 and TRBJ1-2; D perhaps matches TRBD1 (6 bases). The CDR3 covers 13 residues. V shed 0 bases and J shed 7 bases, with 12 bases lying between them. CDR1 is GTSNPN, CDR2 SVGIG, per germline (reference sequence). The CDR3 nucleotides are TGTGCCTGGAGTGTACTGGGGGCGGGTGGCTACACCTTC. This sequence encodes CAWSVLGAGGYTF.

This clonotype appeared a few times. CDR3 DNA: TGCAGCGTTGAAGATTATAAGGCCGGGGGGTTCTACGAGCAGTACTTC. As protein: CSVEDYKAGGFYEQYF. This chain connects TRBV29-1 to TRBJ2-7; 7 bases fit TRBD2. The CDR3 runs 16 residues. V dropped 0 bases and J dropped 3; count of bases not matched to a gene: 11. Germline V gene data show CDR1 as SQVTM and CDR2 as ANQGSEA.

This clonotype has at least ten counts. The V gene is TRBV29-1, the J gene TRBJ1-5; the D is unclear. The germline V gene has CDR1 SQVTM and CDR2 ANQGSEA. The CDR3 has 12 amino acids. V lost 7 bases and J 2 bases, leaving 9 bases between the germline ends. This CDR3 is CSAGWGNQPQHF. DNA for the CDR3: TGCAGCGCCGGATGGGGCAATCAGCCCCAGCATTTT.

Regarding this clonotype: The CDR3 ends on some other residue instead of the conserved phenylalanine or tryptophan, so this is likely a read error. The DNA is left out, because the CDR3 cannot be placed on it with certainty; the CDR3 is given as TCRdb lists it. The chain employs TRBV15 and TRBJ2-7. The CDR3 spans 14 amino acids, including both terminal residues. Germline CDR1 reads LNHNV; CDR2 reads YYDKDF (reference sequence). This CDR3 is CATSEGVTNYEQHL.

This chain links TRBV11-3 with TRBJ2-7; either TRBD1 or TRBD2 may fit D (5 bases each). Per germline, CDR1 SGHNT and CDR2 YENEEA. V was shortened by 8 bases and J by 3 bases, with 17 bases between the two germline ends. CDR3 length: 14 residues. The CDR3 DNA reads TGTGCCAGCGGCAACCTAGCACAGGACTACGAGCAGTACTTC. It codes for CASGNLAQDYEQYF.

Many counts were recorded for this clonotype. The V gene is TRBV7-2, the J gene TRBJ2-7; TRBD2 agrees at 8 bases. The CDR3 sequence is 13 residues long. Germline lookup yields CDR1 SGHTA and CDR2 FQGNSA. Trimming removed 7 bases from V and 4 bases from J; junction bases left unmatched: 6. This CDR3 is CASTSGPGYEQYF. The CDR3 DNA follows: TGTGCCAGCACTAGCGGGCCCGGTTACGAGCAGTACTTC.

This clonotype was recorded at least ten times. The CDR3 sequence is CATSVGVRGRISNQPQHF. For the CDR3, the DNA is TGTGCCACCAGTGTGGGGGTCAGGGGGCGAATTAGCAATCAGCCCCAGCATTTT. The V gene is TRBV24-1, the J gene TRBJ1-5; 8 bases agree with TRBD1. Germline CDR1 KGHDR, CDR2 SFDVKD. The junction had 11 bases not matched to a gene; V was cut back by 5 bases and J by 0 bases. There are 18 residues in the CDR3.

This clonotype came up a few times. This sequence joins TRBV10-3 and TRBJ1-2, with a weak D call TRBD1 (5 bases). This CDR3 region has 14 residues. Germline CDR1 is ENHRY and CDR2 is SYGVKD. V was pared by 6 bases and J by 0 bases, with 11 bases between. Here the CDR3 reads CAISRQIPNYGYTF. Here the CDR3 DNA reads TGTGCCATCAGCCGACAGATTCCTAACTATGGCTACACCTTC.

This clonotype occurred many times. The chain has TRBV2 and TRBJ2-5, with TRBD2 identical over 9 bases. This CDR3 is built from 15 residues. Per the germline V gene, CDR1 is SNHLY and CDR2 is FYNNEI. J was trimmed by 1 base and V by 4 bases; bases with no gene match: 4. The DNA of the CDR3 is TGTGCCAGCAGTGGTGGCGGGGGGGGCCAAGAGACCCAGTACTTC. This encodes CASSGGGGGQETQYF.

V usage is TRBV12-3 or TRBV12-4 and J usage is TRBJ2-5, with D perhaps TRBD2 (6 bases). The CDR3 is 17 amino acids. Between the trimmed V and J ends, which lost 4 bases and 2 bases, there was a span of 20 bases. The CDR3 protein is CASSYGEPGRGQETQYF. For the CDR3, the DNA is TGTGCCAGCAGTTACGGGGAACCGGGACGGGGGCAAGAGACCCAGTACTTC.

For this clonotype: A read error may account for a junction end that differs from germline. The rearrangement joins TRBV5-5 to TRBJ1-5; D unclear. The CDR3 spans 15 residues. Germline lookup yields CDR1 SGHKS and CDR2 YYEKEE (reference sequence). The CDR3 DNA reads as TGTGCCAGCAGCTTGGCAGGTATTAGCAACCAGCCCCAGCATTTT. Its protein product is CASSLAGISNQPQHF.

V is TRBV7-3 and J is TRBJ2-5; 9 bases map to TRBD1. Looked up from germline, CDR1 is SGHTA and CDR2 is FQGTGA. This CDR3 contains 16 residues. The ends lost 1 base at V and 5 bases at J; junction bases unmatched: 8. The CDR3 DNA reads as TGTGCCAGCAGCTTAAGAGGGGACAGGGTCGGCGAGACCCAGTACTTC. Translated: CASSLRGDRVGETQYF.

The J gene is TRBJ1-1, the V gene TRBV6-1; D possibly corresponds to TRBD1 (5 bases). The V end was cut by 6 bases, the J end by 1 base, with 21 bases between. Germline assignment: CDR1 MNHNS and CDR2 SASEGT. The CDR3 runs 17 residues. The DNA for the CDR3 is TGTGCCAGCAGCCGTCCCGGGACCCAATTTGAGAACACTGAAGCTTTCTTT. Its protein is CASSRPGTQFENTEAFF.